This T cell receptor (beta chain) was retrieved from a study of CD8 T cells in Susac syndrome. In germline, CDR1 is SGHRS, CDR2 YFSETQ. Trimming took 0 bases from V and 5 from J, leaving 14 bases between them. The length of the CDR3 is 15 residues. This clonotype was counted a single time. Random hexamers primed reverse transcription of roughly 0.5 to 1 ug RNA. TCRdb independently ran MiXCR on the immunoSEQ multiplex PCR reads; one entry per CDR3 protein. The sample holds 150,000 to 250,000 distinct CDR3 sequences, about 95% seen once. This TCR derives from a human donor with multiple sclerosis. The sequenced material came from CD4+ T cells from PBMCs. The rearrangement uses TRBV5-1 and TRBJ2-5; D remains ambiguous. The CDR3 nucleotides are TGCGCCAGCAGCTTGGAAGCATTCAGGTGGGAGACCCAGTACTTC. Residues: CASSLEAFRWETQYF.